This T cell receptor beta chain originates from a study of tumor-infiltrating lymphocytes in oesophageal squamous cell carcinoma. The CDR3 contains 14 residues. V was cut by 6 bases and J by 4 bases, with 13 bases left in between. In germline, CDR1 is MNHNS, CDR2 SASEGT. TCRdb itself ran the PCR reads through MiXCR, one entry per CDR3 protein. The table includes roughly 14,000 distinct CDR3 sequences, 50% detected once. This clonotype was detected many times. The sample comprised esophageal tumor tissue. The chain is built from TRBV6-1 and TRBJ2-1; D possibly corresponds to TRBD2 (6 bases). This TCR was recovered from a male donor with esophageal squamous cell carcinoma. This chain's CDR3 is CASRGLARYNEQFF. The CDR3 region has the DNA TGTGCCAGCAGGGGGCTAGCGCGATACAATGAGCAGTTCTTC.